This is a list of T cell receptor beta chains from one sample in a study of identical twins' blood T cells. TCRdb passed the 5' RACE reads through MiXCR, listing each CDR3 protein once. The sample holds around 380,000 distinct CDR3 sequences, approximately 30% seen once. The sequencing input was PBMCs. These receptors came from a woman between 18 and 50 years old in good health. CDR3s leave out the opening cysteine and the closing phenylalanine or tryptophan.

v_call: TRBV11-2; j_call: TRBJ2-7; cdr3_aa: ASSFSGQGAYEQY
v_call: TRBV6-5; j_call: TRBJ1-2; cdr3_aa: ASSYTDRSYGYT
v_call: TRBV6-2/TRBV6-3; j_call: TRBJ2-7; cdr3_aa: ASSYTREQY
v_call: TRBV4-3; j_call: TRBJ2-1; cdr3_aa: ASSQEHYNEQF
v_call: TRBV3-1; j_call: TRBJ1-1; cdr3_aa: ASSLTPVQTAF
v_call: TRBV9; j_call: TRBJ2-1; cdr3_aa: ASSAPRTSGNNEQF
v_call: TRBV2; j_call: TRBJ1-1; cdr3_aa: ASTIGAGAMQTEAF
v_call: TRBV2; j_call: TRBJ2-7; cdr3_aa: ASTDSRREQY
v_call: TRBV3-1; j_call: TRBJ2-1; cdr3_aa: ASSPPLYRSDNEQF
v_call: TRBV6-5; j_call: TRBJ1-4; cdr3_aa: ATKNPGEKLF
v_call: TRBV10-3; j_call: TRBJ1-3; cdr3_aa: AIRQGSSGNTIY
v_call: TRBV11-1; j_call: TRBJ2-5; cdr3_aa: ASSLASREETQY
v_call: TRBV5-6; j_call: TRBJ2-5; cdr3_aa: ASSLRRQTPAQY
v_call: TRBV10-3; j_call: TRBJ1-3; cdr3_aa: ASAYGQGSNTIY
v_call: TRBV28; j_call: TRBJ2-3; cdr3_aa: ASSLAGTKDTQY
v_call: TRBV12-5; j_call: TRBJ2-6; cdr3_aa: ASDGSGANVPT
v_call: TRBV5-1; j_call: TRBJ2-1; cdr3_aa: ASSLDVPLNEQF
v_call: TRBV5-1; j_call: TRBJ2-3; cdr3_aa: ASSLARGDTDTQY
v_call: TRBV5-1; j_call: TRBJ2-2; cdr3_aa: ADRIGGSTGELF
v_call: TRBV29-1; j_call: TRBJ2-1; cdr3_aa: SVEPLGRNEQF
v_call: TRBV19; j_call: TRBJ1-4; cdr3_aa: ATTRGEGEKLF
v_call: TRBV10-1; j_call: TRBJ2-1; cdr3_aa: ASSESGLAGVRF
v_call: TRBV27; j_call: TRBJ2-7; cdr3_aa: ASSFGTGGIYEQY
v_call: TRBV18; j_call: TRBJ1-2; cdr3_aa: ASSLKTEYGYT
v_call: TRBV2; j_call: TRBJ1-1; cdr3_aa: ASKGRTDALNTEAF
v_call: TRBV27; j_call: TRBJ2-1; cdr3_aa: ATGTSFNEQF
v_call: TRBV19; j_call: TRBJ1-2; cdr3_aa: ASSIDGDIPAGYT
v_call: TRBV14; j_call: TRBJ1-3; cdr3_aa: ASSQGWNSGNTIY
v_call: TRBV30; j_call: TRBJ2-1; cdr3_aa: AWSPIAIQQF
v_call: TRBV11-2; j_call: TRBJ2-7; cdr3_aa: ASSFRRPGSYEQY